Below are 20 T cell receptor beta chains sequenced from a single sample in a study of cytomegalovirus exposure and HLA in healthy donors. The protocol was immunoSEQ multiplex PCR, while the TCRdb copy is restricted to in-frame clones and leaves out a portion. Here the sample spans around 150,000 clones, 85% being singletons. Specimen: PBMCs. Receptors originate from a man under 40 in good health and CMV-seropositive.

The chain employs TRBV11-3 and TRBJ2-7; 7 positions match TRBD1. CDR1 SGHNT and CDR2 YENEEA come from the germline V gene. The length of the CDR3 is 14 residues. After removal of 5 bases from V and 3 bases from J, the junction contained 7 bases not matched to a gene. The CDR3: CASSETGKGYEQYF. The CDR3 region has the DNA TGTGCCAGCAGCGAGACAGGGAAAGGCTACGAGCAGTACTTC.

The chain uses TRBV27 and TRBJ1-2; 7 bases agree with TRBD1. The CDR3 is 17 residues long. Germline CDR1 MNHEY, CDR2 SMNVEV (reference sequence). V gave up 5 bases and J gave up 0 bases; unmatched junction bases: 12. The CDR3 bases are TGTGCCAGCAGTCCGCGACAGGGTCACTTAGCTAACTATGGCTACACCTTC. Translated, it gives CASSPRQGHLANYGYTF.

This clone appeared a few times. The chain carries TRBV7-2 and TRBJ2-5; the match to TRBD2 covers 7 bases. The CDR3 totals 17 residues. Germline V lookup: CDR1 SGHTA, CDR2 FQGNSA. The V segment lost 3 bases and the J segment 2 bases; nucleotides outside the gene matches: 12. CDR3 residues: CASSFSWAASGQETQYF. CDR3 DNA: TGTGCCAGCAGCTTTAGTTGGGCGGCTAGCGGACAAGAGACCCAGTACTTC.

The chain combines TRBV4-3 with TRBJ1-6; 9 bases agree with TRBD1. This CDR3 is built from 15 residues. With V trimmed by 4 bases and J by 7 bases, 5 bases remained unmatched. Germline V gene lookup returns CDR1 LGHNA and CDR2 YSLEER. The CDR3: CASSLTGTGNSPLHF. In DNA form, the CDR3 reads TGCGCCAGCAGCCTGACCGGGACAGGGAATTCACCCCTCCACTTT.

The chain recombines TRBV7-6 with TRBJ2-2, with a weak D call TRBD1 (6 bases). V lost 2 bases and J lost 9, with 10 bases in between. The CDR3 is made up of 13 amino acids. Germline V CDR1 and CDR2: SGHVS, FNYEAQ. The CDR3, as DNA: TGTGCCAGCAGCTTAACAGGGACCAGGGAGCTGTTTTTT. This codes for CASSLTGTRELFF.

This rearrangement joins TRBV6-1 to TRBJ2-3; 14 positions match TRBD2. CDR1 MNHNS and CDR2 SASEGT come from the germline V gene. The V and J ends lost 4 bases and 4 bases, in that order; junction bases with no gene match: 10. CDR3 size: 18 residues. CDR3 loop: CASSVTSGGAGTPDTQYF. The CDR3 DNA reads TGTGCCAGCAGTGTGACTAGCGGGGGGGCCGGTACACCAGATACGCAGTATTTT.

The V gene is TRBV15, the J gene TRBJ2-1; TRBD1 matches at 7 bases. CDR1 is LNHNV, CDR2 YYDKDF, per germline (reference sequence). V lost 1 base to trimming and J lost 4 bases; unmatched junction nucleotides: 7. The CDR3 loop spans 16 amino acids. The CDR3 nucleotides are TGTGCCACCAGCAGAGTATCGGCAGGGGGATACAATGAGCAGTTCTTC. This codes for CATSRVSAGGYNEQFF.

V and J are TRBV19 and TRBJ2-1, with D possibly matching TRBD1 (6 bases). V was trimmed by 4 bases and J by 6 bases, leaving 13 bases between them. Germline CDR1 reads LNHDA; CDR2 reads SQIVND (reference sequence). The CDR3 is made up of 14 amino acids. The CDR3 is CASSTTGLGNEQFF. Written as DNA, the CDR3 is TGTGCCAGTAGTACTACAGGGCTGGGCAATGAGCAGTTCTTC.

The chain joins TRBV7-9 to TRBJ2-1; D perhaps matches TRBD1 (6 bases). Germline-derived CDR1 and CDR2 are SEHNR and FQNEAQ (reference sequence). V lost 5 bases to trimming and J lost 0 bases, with 11 bases between them. The CDR3 is 15 residues long. This chain's CDR3 is CASSPDSYSYNEQFF. Written as DNA, the CDR3 is TGTGCCAGCAGCCCGGACAGCTACTCCTACAATGAGCAGTTCTTC.

The rearrangement uses TRBV6-6 and TRBJ2-2; possibly TRBD1 for D (5 bases). The V end lost 1 base, the J end lost 6 bases, and 9 bases lay between the germline ends. CDR1 is MNHNY, CDR2 SVGAGI, per germline (reference sequence). The CDR3 totals 14 residues. The CDR3 is CASSYYSGPGELFF. The CDR3 nucleotides read TGTGCCAGCAGTTACTATTCAGGGCCCGGGGAGCTGTTTTTT.

V gene TRBV19 combines with J gene TRBJ2-7; 12 bases line up with TRBD2. This CDR3 has 11 residues. Losses at the gene ends were 8 bases for V and 10 bases for J; bases not matched to a gene: 3. Germline lookup yields CDR1 LNHDA and CDR2 SQIVND (reference sequence). The CDR3 nucleotides read TGTGCCAGTTCTAGCGGGGGGGCTCAGTACTTC. It specifies CASSSGGAQYF.

The chain recombines TRBV4-2 with TRBJ1-1, with 8 bases fitting TRBD1. The CDR3 extends over 13 amino acids. V lost 5 bases to trimming and J lost 9 bases; unmatched junction nucleotides: 8. CDR1 is LGHNA and CDR2 is YNFKEQ in the germline V gene. The CDR3 loop is CASSSIDRGKAFF. The DNA for the CDR3 is TGTGCCAGCAGCTCAATCGACAGGGGCAAAGCTTTCTTT.

The rearrangement uses TRBV13 and TRBJ1-6; 11 bases map to TRBD1. CDR1 and CDR2 (germline): PRHDT, FYEKMQ (reference sequence). The trim removed 5 bases at V and 5 bases at J, leaving 5 bases unmatched. The CDR3 extends over 16 amino acids. As DNA, the CDR3 is TGTGCCAGCAGCCATGGGGACAGGGGGGATAATTCACCCCTCCACTTT. This encodes CASSHGDRGDNSPLHF.

The chain combines TRBV9 with TRBJ2-7; 9 nucleotides agree with TRBD1. The CDR3 covers 17 residues. Germline CDR1 reads SGDLS; CDR2 reads YYNGEE. V shed 3 bases, J shed 2 bases, and the junction held 12 bases outside the gene matches. The chain's CDR3 is CASSAHPTGTGTYEQYF. The CDR3 DNA is TGTGCCAGCAGCGCTCACCCAACCGGGACAGGGACCTACGAGCAGTACTTC.

J is TRBJ1-1 and V is TRBV7-6; no firm D call. The V end lost 2 bases, the J end lost 1 base, and 14 bases lay between the germline ends. Germline CDR1 reads SGHVS; CDR2 reads FNYEAQ. The CDR3 is made up of 16 amino acids. The chain's CDR3 is CASSLYSSPGNTEAFF. The CDR3 DNA reads as TGTGCCAGCAGCTTATATTCCTCTCCAGGGAACACTGAAGCTTTCTTT.

This clone has more than one count but fewer than ten. The chain links TRBV6-5 to TRBJ1-1; 7 nucleotides agree with TRBD1. V was clipped by 0 bases and J by 3 bases; unmatched bases: 7. Germline assignment: CDR1 MNHEY and CDR2 SVGAGI. The CDR3 consists of 16 residues. CDR3 nucleotides: TGTGCCAGCAGTTACTCCAATACAGGGGTGCACACTGAAGCTTTCTTT. It translates to CASSYSNTGVHTEAFF.

This clone was seen a handful of times. The chain employs TRBV10-2 and TRBJ2-7; TRBD2 aligns across 8 bases. Germline V lookup: CDR1 WSHSY, CDR2 SAAADI. The J segment lost 4 bases and the V segment lost 3 bases, leaving 11 bases of the junction unmatched. The CDR3 is made up of 16 amino acids. This CDR3 is CASSDVGGGRSYEQYF. As DNA, the CDR3 is TGCGCCAGCAGTGATGTAGGCGGGGGGCGTTCTTACGAGCAGTACTTC.

The V and J genes are TRBV29-1 and TRBJ1-3; D is uncertain. V dropped 4 bases and J dropped 0 bases, with 4 bases sitting between them. The V gene's germline CDR1 is SQVTM and CDR2 ANQGSEA. The CDR3 extends over 12 amino acids. In nucleotides, the CDR3 is TGCAGCGTTGCACACTCTGGAAACACCATATATTTT. This codes for CSVAHSGNTIYF.

This clone showed up just once. The rearrangement links TRBV9 to TRBJ2-6, with D possibly being TRBD1 (6 bases). The V and J ends lost 3 bases and 3 bases respectively, with 16 bases between them. CDR3 size: 17 residues. Germline V gene sequence: CDR1 SGDLS, CDR2 YYNGEE. In nucleotides, the CDR3 is TGTGCCAGCAGCGATGGGGGCGCAGAAAATGGGGCCAACGTCCTGACTTTC. It codes for CASSDGGAENGANVLTF.

In its sample, this clone was seen a few times. The V and J genes are TRBV6-5 and TRBJ1-4; D gene uncertain. The germline gives CDR1 MNHEY, CDR2 SVGAGI. The CDR3 consists of 13 residues. V lost 6 bases to trimming and J lost 8 bases, with 13 bases between them. DNA of the CDR3: TGTGCCAGCAGCAAAGGGAGTTGGGAAAAACTGTTTTTT. Protein product: CASSKGSWEKLFF.